These T cell receptor beta chains were read from a single sample in a study of T cell responses to AZD1222 COVID-19 vaccine. Clones were read by immunoSEQ multiplex PCR, and TCRdb kept only the in-frame ones, dropping some. The sample consists of some 55,000 clones, roughly 85% of them appearing once. The sample here was peripheral blood, taken on day 0 of AZD1222 vaccination. The receptor source for this set is an adult in good health. Each CDR3 is given with its conserved first and last residue. D genes are given only for firm matches. Expanded clones get a size class; other rows say once, few or many, or leave the size out.

v_gene: TRBV5-6; abundance: NA; d_gene: TRBD2; len: 15; j_gene: TRBJ2-3; CDR3aa: CASSLVAGGTDTQYF; CDR3nt: TGTGCCAGCAGCTTAGTGGCGGGGGGCACAGATACGCAGTATTTT
v_gene: TRBV4-1; abundance: once; d_gene: TRBD1; len: 15; j_gene: TRBJ1-1; CDR3aa: CASSQDDRGGTEAFF; CDR3nt: TGCGCCAGCAGCCAAGATGACAGGGGAGGAACTGAAGCTTTCTTT
v_gene: TRBV30; abundance: NA; d_gene: NA; len: 14; j_gene: TRBJ2-7; CDR3aa: CAWSTGFSSYEQYF; CDR3nt: TGTGCCTGGAGCACAGGCTTTAGCTCCTACGAGCAGTACTTC
v_gene: TRBV10-3; abundance: NA; d_gene: NA; len: 15; j_gene: TRBJ1-1; CDR3aa: CAIRALGQPNTEAFF; CDR3nt: TGTGCCATCAGGGCTCTAGGACAGCCGAACACTGAAGCTTTCTTT
v_gene: TRBV6-5; abundance: NA; d_gene: TRBD2; len: 13; j_gene: TRBJ2-1; CDR3aa: CASSRGGYNEQFF; CDR3nt: TGTGCCAGCAGTCGCGGGGGTTACAATGAGCAGTTCTTC
v_gene: TRBV4-1; abundance: NA; d_gene: NA; len: 15; j_gene: TRBJ1-5; CDR3aa: CASSQDGGPNQPQHF; CDR3nt: TGCGCCAGCAGCCAAGATGGCGGGCCTAATCAGCCCCAGCATTTT
v_gene: TRBV18; abundance: NA; d_gene: NA; len: 13; j_gene: TRBJ1-1; CDR3aa: CASSPNMNTEAFF; CDR3nt: TGTGCCAGCTCACCCAACATGAACACTGAAGCTTTCTTT
v_gene: TRBV6-6; abundance: medium-sized; d_gene: NA; len: 16; j_gene: TRBJ2-5; CDR3aa: CASSYFEQVGWETQYF; CDR3nt: TGTGCCAGCAGTTACTTCGAACAGGTTGGCTGGGAGACCCAGTACTTC
v_gene: TRBV19; abundance: once; d_gene: TRBD1; len: 15; j_gene: TRBJ1-1; CDR3aa: CASSMGQGDLTEAFF; CDR3nt: TGTGCCAGTAGTATGGGACAGGGAGATCTAACTGAAGCTTTCTTT
v_gene: TRBV5-1; abundance: few; d_gene: NA; len: 14; j_gene: TRBJ1-2; CDR3aa: CASSPGTHDYGYTF; CDR3nt: TGCGCCAGCAGCCCAGGGACTCATGATTATGGCTACACCTTC
v_gene: TRBV3-1/TRBV3-2; abundance: NA; d_gene: NA; len: 16; j_gene: TRBJ2-7; CDR3aa: CASSRLTAAPTYEQYF; CDR3nt: TGTGCCAGCAGCCGTCTCACAGCGGCACCAACCTACGAGCAGTACTTC
v_gene: TRBV2; abundance: NA; d_gene: NA; len: 14; j_gene: TRBJ1-1; CDR3aa: CASSDPPRTTEAFF; CDR3nt: TGTGCCAGCAGTGACCCCCCCCGGACCACTGAAGCTTTCTTT
v_gene: TRBV18; abundance: NA; d_gene: TRBD1; len: 14; j_gene: TRBJ1-1; CDR3aa: CASSPAGGATEAFF; CDR3nt: TGTGCCAGCTCACCAGCAGGGGGGGCCACTGAAGCTTTCTTT
v_gene: TRBV6-5; abundance: NA; d_gene: TRBD1; len: 15; j_gene: TRBJ2-7; CDR3aa: CARSPVGQGPVEQYF; CDR3nt: TGTGCCAGATCCCCAGTGGGACAGGGACCCGTTGAGCAGTACTTC
v_gene: TRBV27; abundance: NA; d_gene: NA; len: 14; j_gene: TRBJ1-2; CDR3aa: CASRKTGSGYGYTF; CDR3nt: TGTGCCAGCAGAAAGACAGGCTCAGGGTATGGCTACACCTTC
v_gene: TRBV10-3; abundance: NA; d_gene: TRBD1; len: 14; j_gene: TRBJ1-4; CDR3aa: CAISEDRANEKLFF; CDR3nt: TGTGCCATCAGTGAGGACAGGGCAAATGAAAAACTGTTTTTT
v_gene: TRBV6-5; abundance: NA; d_gene: NA; len: 15; j_gene: TRBJ2-7; CDR3aa: CASSSSPGRTYEQYF; CDR3nt: TGTGCCAGCAGTTCCTCGCCGGGACGGACCTACGAGCAGTACTTC
v_gene: TRBV3-1/TRBV3-2; abundance: NA; d_gene: TRBD1; len: 13; j_gene: TRBJ2-7; CDR3aa: CASSQAGQLEQYF; CDR3nt: TGTGCCAGCAGCCAAGCGGGACAGCTCGAGCAGTACTTC
v_gene: TRBV9; abundance: NA; d_gene: NA; len: 13; j_gene: TRBJ1-1; CDR3aa: CASSVVPYTEAFF; CDR3nt: TGTGCCAGCAGCGTAGTACCATACACTGAAGCTTTCTTT
v_gene: TRBV19; abundance: once; d_gene: NA; len: 17; j_gene: TRBJ2-2; CDR3aa: CASSIAGRGGGTGELFF; CDR3nt: TGTGCCAGTAGTATAGCGGGCAGGGGCGGGGGCACCGGGGAGCTGTTTTTT
v_gene: TRBV5-4; abundance: NA; d_gene: NA; len: 14; j_gene: TRBJ1-4; CDR3aa: CASSPQGTNEKLFF; CDR3nt: TGTGCCAGCAGCCCGCAGGGGACTAATGAAAAACTGTTTTTT
v_gene: TRBV6-5; abundance: NA; d_gene: NA; len: 15; j_gene: TRBJ1-6; CDR3aa: CASSYWSGDNSPLHF; CDR3nt: TGTGCCAGCAGTTACTGGTCAGGAGATAATTCACCCCTCCACTTT
v_gene: TRBV5-1; abundance: NA; d_gene: NA; len: 15; j_gene: TRBJ2-3; CDR3aa: CASSSAGLGTDTQYF; CDR3nt: TGCGCCAGCAGCTCAGCAGGGTTGGGCACAGATACGCAGTATTTT
v_gene: TRBV4-2; abundance: NA; d_gene: NA; len: 15; j_gene: TRBJ2-1; CDR3aa: CASSQTDTGVNEQFF; CDR3nt: TGTGCCAGCAGCCAGACCGATACGGGGGTTAATGAGCAGTTCTTC
v_gene: TRBV5-4; abundance: NA; d_gene: NA; len: 16; j_gene: TRBJ2-3; CDR3aa: CASSLVGRGATDTQYF; CDR3nt: TGTGCCAGCAGCTTAGTTGGGCGGGGAGCCACAGATACGCAGTATTTT
v_gene: TRBV6-5; abundance: NA; d_gene: NA; len: 12; j_gene: TRBJ1-4; CDR3aa: CASRDSNEKLFF; CDR3nt: TGTGCCAGCAGGGACAGCAATGAAAAACTGTTTTTT
v_gene: TRBV19; abundance: NA; d_gene: NA; len: 13; j_gene: TRBJ2-1; CDR3aa: CASSIRDNGEQFF; CDR3nt: TGTGCCAGTAGTATAAGGGACAACGGTGAGCAGTTCTTC
v_gene: TRBV11-2; abundance: NA; d_gene: NA; len: 14; j_gene: TRBJ1-4; CDR3aa: CASSYAGIGEKLFF; CDR3nt: TGTGCCAGCAGCTATGCAGGGATAGGTGAAAAACTGTTTTTT
v_gene: TRBV7-9; abundance: few; d_gene: NA; len: 16; j_gene: TRBJ1-6; CDR3aa: CASSEGVTIFNSPLHF; CDR3nt: TGTGCCAGCAGCGAAGGGGTTACGATCTTTAATTCACCCCTCCACTTT
v_gene: TRBV7-9; abundance: NA; d_gene: NA; len: 13; j_gene: TRBJ1-1; CDR3aa: CASSFDKGAEAFF; CDR3nt: TGTGCCAGCAGCTTTGACAAGGGCGCTGAAGCTTTCTTT
v_gene: TRBV28; abundance: NA; d_gene: TRBD1; len: 13; j_gene: TRBJ1-4; CDR3aa: CASSSGTDEKLFF; CDR3nt: TGTGCCAGCAGTTCAGGGACAGACGAAAAACTGTTTTTT
v_gene: TRBV3-1/TRBV3-2; abundance: NA; d_gene: TRBD1; len: 15; j_gene: TRBJ1-3; CDR3aa: CASSQTGGPGNTIYF; CDR3nt: TGTGCCAGCAGTCAAACAGGGGGCCCTGGAAACACCATATATTTT
v_gene: TRBV27; abundance: NA; d_gene: TRBD1; len: 13; j_gene: TRBJ2-5; CDR3aa: CASSSRGRETQYF; CDR3nt: TGTGCCAGCAGTTCCAGGGGGCGAGAGACCCAGTACTTC
v_gene: TRBV6-5; abundance: NA; d_gene: TRBD2; len: 15; j_gene: TRBJ2-1; CDR3aa: CASSYRAGGLNEQFF; CDR3nt: TGTGCCAGCAGTTACCGAGCGGGGGGGCTAAATGAGCAGTTCTTC
v_gene: TRBV6-5; abundance: NA; d_gene: NA; len: 13; j_gene: TRBJ1-1; CDR3aa: CASSYVRETEAFF; CDR3nt: TGTGCCAGCAGTTACGTGCGGGAGACTGAAGCTTTCTTT
v_gene: TRBV5-4; abundance: NA; d_gene: NA; len: 15; j_gene: TRBJ2-7; CDR3aa: CASSLEIDKNYEQYF; CDR3nt: TGTGCCAGCAGCTTGGAGATTGACAAGAACTACGAGCAGTACTTC
v_gene: TRBV4-3; abundance: NA; d_gene: NA; len: 16; j_gene: TRBJ1-5; CDR3aa: CASSQDHRGQWQPQHF; CDR3nt: TGCGCCAGCAGCCAAGATCACCGGGGGCAATGGCAGCCCCAGCATTTT
v_gene: TRBV9; abundance: few; d_gene: NA; len: 15; j_gene: TRBJ2-3; CDR3aa: CASSGPNTLRDTQYF; CDR3nt: TGTGCCAGCAGCGGACCGAATACCCTGAGAGATACGCAGTATTTT
v_gene: TRBV4-3; abundance: NA; d_gene: TRBD2; len: 13; j_gene: TRBJ2-1; CDR3aa: CASSQDLSGEQFF; CDR3nt: TGCGCCAGCAGCCAAGATCTTAGCGGGGAGCAGTTCTTC
v_gene: TRBV7-7; abundance: NA; d_gene: NA; len: 13; j_gene: TRBJ2-3; CDR3aa: CASSSTPGDTQYF; CDR3nt: TGTGCTAGCAGTTCTACACCCGGGGATACGCAGTATTTT
v_gene: TRBV7-3; abundance: NA; d_gene: NA; len: 14; j_gene: TRBJ1-1; CDR3aa: CASSPMSGSAEAFF; CDR3nt: TGTGCCAGCAGCCCGATGAGCGGTAGCGCTGAAGCTTTCTTT
v_gene: TRBV5-4; abundance: NA; d_gene: NA; len: 16; j_gene: TRBJ2-1; CDR3aa: CASSPGEGFGYNEQFF; CDR3nt: TGTGCCAGCAGCCCCGGAGAGGGGTTTGGGTACAATGAGCAGTTCTTC